The source of this T cell receptor (beta chain) is a study of T cell repertoires in cytomegalovirus infection. Study as a whole: Recently identified HLA-C-restricted CMV epitopes were used, and well-studied HLA-B-restricted CMV epitopes were used as well.

About this clonotype itself: Its matching antigen is unknown.

Via MiXCR, TCRdb re-called the reads, giving one row per CDR3 protein. The sample holds about 51,000 distinct CDR3 sequences, roughly a fifth seen once. The germline gives CDR1 MNHEY, CDR2 SMNVEV (reference sequence). With 3 bases removed from V and 9 bases from J, the gap between germline ends came to 9 bases. This CDR3 is 13 amino acids long. This receptor was taken from a human donor in good health (CMV status not recorded). Some clones in this sample may be carry-over from other donors' samples. V gene TRBV27 combines with J gene TRBJ2-6; tentatively, D is TRBD1 or TRBD2 (5 bases each). This specimen consisted of CD8+ T cells from cultured PBMCs, obtained from culture after CMV antigen stimulation. The CDR3 region has the DNA TGTGCCAGCAGTTTCCAGGGAGTCAACGTCCTGACTTTC. Its protein product is CASSFQGVNVLTF.